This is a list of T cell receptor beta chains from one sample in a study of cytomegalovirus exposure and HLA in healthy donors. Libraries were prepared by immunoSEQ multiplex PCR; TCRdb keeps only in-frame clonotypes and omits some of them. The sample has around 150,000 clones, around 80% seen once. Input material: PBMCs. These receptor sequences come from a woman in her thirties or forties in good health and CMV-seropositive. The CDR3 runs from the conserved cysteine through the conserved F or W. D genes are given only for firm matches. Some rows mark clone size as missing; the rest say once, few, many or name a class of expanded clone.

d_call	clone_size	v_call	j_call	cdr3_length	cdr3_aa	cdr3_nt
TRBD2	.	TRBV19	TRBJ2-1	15	CASSIAAGVNNEQFF	TGTGCCAGTAGTATAGCTGCGGGGGTAAACAATGAGCAGTTCTTC
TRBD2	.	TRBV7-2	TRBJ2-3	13	CASRSGGTDTQYF	TGTGCCAGCCGTAGCGGGGGCACAGATACGCAGTATTTT
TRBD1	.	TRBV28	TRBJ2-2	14	CASTPGQGAGELFF	TGTGCCAGTACCCCGGGACAGGGGGCCGGGGAGCTGTTTTTT
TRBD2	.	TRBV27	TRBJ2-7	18	CASSPSTSGSMGGYEQYF	TGTGCCAGCAGTCCCTCGACTAGCGGGAGTATGGGGGGCTACGAGCAGTACTTC
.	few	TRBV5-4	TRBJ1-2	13	CASSAGTEGGYTF	TGTGCCAGCAGTGCCGGGACGGAGGGAGGCTACACCTTC
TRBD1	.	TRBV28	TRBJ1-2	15	CASSPGTAGAYGYTF	TGTGCCAGCAGTCCTGGGACAGCCGGGGCCTATGGCTACACCTTC
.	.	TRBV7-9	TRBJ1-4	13	CASSRFGNEKLFF	TGTGCCAGCAGTCGGTTTGGTAATGAAAAACTGTTTTTT
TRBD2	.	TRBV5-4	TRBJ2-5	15	CASSSTTSGGETQYF	TGTGCCAGCAGTTCCACTACTAGCGGTGGAGAGACCCAGTACTTC
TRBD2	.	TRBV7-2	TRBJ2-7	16	CASSLTSGGISYEQYF	TGTGCCAGCAGCCTGACTAGCGGGGGGATCTCCTACGAGCAGTACTTC
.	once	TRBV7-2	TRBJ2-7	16	CASSLALPGLNNEQYF	TGTGCCAGCAGCTTAGCCCTACCGGGACTGAATAACGAGCAGTACTTC
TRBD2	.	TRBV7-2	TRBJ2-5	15	CASSLRTSGQETQYF	TGTGCCAGCAGCTTGAGGACTAGCGGACAAGAGACCCAGTACTTC
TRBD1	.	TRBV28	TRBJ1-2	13	CASSRNRGGGYTF	TGTGCCAGCAGCCGGAACAGGGGAGGCGGCTACACCTTC
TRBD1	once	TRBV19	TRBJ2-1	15	CASSIRDRAPNEQFF	TGTGCCAGTAGTATTAGGGACAGGGCCCCCAATGAGCAGTTCTTC
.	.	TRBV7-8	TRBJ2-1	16	CASSHPRGLIINEQFF	TGTGCCAGCAGCCACCCCAGAGGGTTAATTATAAATGAGCAGTTCTTC
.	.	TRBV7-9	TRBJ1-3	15	CASQTSRGSGNTIYF	TGTGCCTCCCAAACTTCCAGGGGCTCTGGAAACACCATATATTTT
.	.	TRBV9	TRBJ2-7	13	CASSVGSRYEQYF	TGTGCCAGCAGCGTGGGGAGTCGCTACGAGCAGTACTTC
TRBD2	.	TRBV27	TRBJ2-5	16	CASSRSSGGAGETQYF	TGTGCCAGCAGCCGTAGTAGCGGGGGGGCCGGAGAGACCCAGTACTTC
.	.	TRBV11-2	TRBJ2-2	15	CASSSTKTATGELFF	TGTGCCAGCAGCTCGACAAAGACGGCCACCGGGGAGCTGTTTTTT
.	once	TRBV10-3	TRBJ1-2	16	CAISHPGTGLDYGYTF	TGTGCCATCAGTCACCCAGGAACAGGGCTGGACTATGGCTACACCTTC